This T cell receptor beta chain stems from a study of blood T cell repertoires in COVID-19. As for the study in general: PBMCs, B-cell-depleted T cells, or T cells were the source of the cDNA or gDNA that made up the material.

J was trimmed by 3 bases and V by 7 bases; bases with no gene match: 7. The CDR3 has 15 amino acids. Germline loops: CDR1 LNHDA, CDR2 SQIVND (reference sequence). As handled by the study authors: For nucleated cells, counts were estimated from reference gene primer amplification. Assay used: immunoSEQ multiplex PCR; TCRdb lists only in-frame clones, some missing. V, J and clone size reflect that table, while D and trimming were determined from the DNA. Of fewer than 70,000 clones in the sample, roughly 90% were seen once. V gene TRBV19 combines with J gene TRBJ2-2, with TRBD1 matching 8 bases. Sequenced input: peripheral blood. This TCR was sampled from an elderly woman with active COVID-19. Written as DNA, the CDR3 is TGTGCCAGTACCGAGGGGGACAGGTACACCGGGGAGCTGTTTTTT. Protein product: CASTEGDRYTGELFF.